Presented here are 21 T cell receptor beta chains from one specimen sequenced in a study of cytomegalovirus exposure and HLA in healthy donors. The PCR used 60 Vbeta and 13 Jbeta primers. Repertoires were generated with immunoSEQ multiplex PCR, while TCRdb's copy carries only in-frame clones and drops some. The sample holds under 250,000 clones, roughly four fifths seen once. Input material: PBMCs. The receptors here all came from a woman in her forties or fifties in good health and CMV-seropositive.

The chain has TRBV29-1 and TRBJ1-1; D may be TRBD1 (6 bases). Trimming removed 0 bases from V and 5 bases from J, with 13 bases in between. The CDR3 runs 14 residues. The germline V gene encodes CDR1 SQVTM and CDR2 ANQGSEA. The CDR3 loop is CSVEDNRAWTEAFF. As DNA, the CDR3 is TGCAGCGTTGAAGATAACAGGGCGTGGACTGAAGCTTTCTTT.

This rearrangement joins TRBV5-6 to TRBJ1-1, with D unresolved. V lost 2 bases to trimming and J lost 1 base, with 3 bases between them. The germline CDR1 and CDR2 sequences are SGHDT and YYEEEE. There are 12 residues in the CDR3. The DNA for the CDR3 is TGTGCCAGCAGCTTTCGGAACACTGAAGCTTTCTTT. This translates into CASSFRNTEAFF.

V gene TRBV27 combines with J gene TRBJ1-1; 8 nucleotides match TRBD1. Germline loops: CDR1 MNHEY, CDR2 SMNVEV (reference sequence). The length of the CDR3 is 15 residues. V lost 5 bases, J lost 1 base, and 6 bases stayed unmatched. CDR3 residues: CASSGAGTGNTEAFF. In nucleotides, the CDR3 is TGTGCCAGCAGTGGAGCGGGGACAGGGAACACTGAAGCTTTCTTT.

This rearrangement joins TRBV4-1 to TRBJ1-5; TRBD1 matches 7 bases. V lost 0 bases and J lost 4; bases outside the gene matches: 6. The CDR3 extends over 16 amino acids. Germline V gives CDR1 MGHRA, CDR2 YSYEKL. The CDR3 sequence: CASSQDVDRLNQPQHF. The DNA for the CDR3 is TGCGCCAGCAGCCAAGACGTGGACAGGTTAAATCAGCCCCAGCATTTT.

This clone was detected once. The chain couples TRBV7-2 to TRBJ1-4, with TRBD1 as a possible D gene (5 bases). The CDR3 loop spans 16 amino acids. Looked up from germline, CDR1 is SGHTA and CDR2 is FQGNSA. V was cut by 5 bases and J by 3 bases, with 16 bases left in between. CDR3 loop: CASSLTVPGANEKLFF. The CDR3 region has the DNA TGTGCCAGCAGCCTAACGGTTCCGGGGGCTAATGAAAAACTGTTTTTT.

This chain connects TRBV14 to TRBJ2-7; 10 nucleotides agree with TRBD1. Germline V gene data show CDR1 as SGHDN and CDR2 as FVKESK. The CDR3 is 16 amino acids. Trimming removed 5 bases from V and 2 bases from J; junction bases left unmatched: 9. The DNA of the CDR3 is TGTGCCAGCAGCGCGCATCCGGGACAGGGGACCTACGAGCAGTACTTC. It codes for CASSAHPGQGTYEQYF.

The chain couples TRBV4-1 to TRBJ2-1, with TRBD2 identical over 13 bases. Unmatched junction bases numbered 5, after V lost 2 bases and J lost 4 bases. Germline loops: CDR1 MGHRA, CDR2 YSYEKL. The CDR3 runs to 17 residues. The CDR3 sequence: CASSQPKLAGGYNEQFF. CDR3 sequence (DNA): TGCGCCAGCAGCCAACCGAAACTAGCGGGGGGGTACAATGAGCAGTTCTTC.

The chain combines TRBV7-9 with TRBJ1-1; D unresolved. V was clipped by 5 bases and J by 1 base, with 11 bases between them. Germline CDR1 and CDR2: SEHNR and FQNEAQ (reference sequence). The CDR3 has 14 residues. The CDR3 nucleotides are TGTGCCAGCAGCCAGGCCCACGGGAACACTGAAGCTTTCTTT. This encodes CASSQAHGNTEAFF.

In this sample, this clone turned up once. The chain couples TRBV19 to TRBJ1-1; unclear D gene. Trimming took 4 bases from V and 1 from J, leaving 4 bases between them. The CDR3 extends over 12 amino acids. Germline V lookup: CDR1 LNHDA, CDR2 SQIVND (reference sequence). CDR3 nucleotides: TGTGCCAGTAGTACAGGGAACACTGAAGCTTTCTTT. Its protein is CASSTGNTEAFF.

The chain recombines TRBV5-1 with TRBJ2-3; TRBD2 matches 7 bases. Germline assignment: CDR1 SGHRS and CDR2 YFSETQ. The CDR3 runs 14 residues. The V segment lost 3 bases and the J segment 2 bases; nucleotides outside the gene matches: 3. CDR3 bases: TGCGCCAGCAGCTCGGGACTACCCACAGATACGCAGTATTTT. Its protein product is CASSSGLPTDTQYF.

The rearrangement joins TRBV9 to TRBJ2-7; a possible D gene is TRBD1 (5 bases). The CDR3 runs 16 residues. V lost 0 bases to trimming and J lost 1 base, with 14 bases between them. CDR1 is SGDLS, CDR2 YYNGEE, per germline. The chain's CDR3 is CASSVGHGASSYEQYF. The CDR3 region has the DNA TGTGCCAGCAGCGTAGGTCATGGGGCATCATCCTACGAGCAGTACTTC.

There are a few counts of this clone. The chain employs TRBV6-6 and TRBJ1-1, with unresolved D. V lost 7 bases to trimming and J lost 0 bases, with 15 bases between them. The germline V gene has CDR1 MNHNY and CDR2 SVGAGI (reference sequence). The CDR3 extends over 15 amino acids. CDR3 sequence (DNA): TGTGCCAGCACCCCCGGGTCGGCAATGAACACTGAAGCTTTCTTT. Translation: CASTPGSAMNTEAFF.

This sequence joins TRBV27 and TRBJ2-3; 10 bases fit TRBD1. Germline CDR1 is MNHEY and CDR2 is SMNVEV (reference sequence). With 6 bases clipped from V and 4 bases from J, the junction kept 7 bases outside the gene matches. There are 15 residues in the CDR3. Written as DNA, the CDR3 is TGTGCCAGCAGCCATCAGACAGGGGGCGCAGATACGCAGTATTTT. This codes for CASSHQTGGADTQYF.

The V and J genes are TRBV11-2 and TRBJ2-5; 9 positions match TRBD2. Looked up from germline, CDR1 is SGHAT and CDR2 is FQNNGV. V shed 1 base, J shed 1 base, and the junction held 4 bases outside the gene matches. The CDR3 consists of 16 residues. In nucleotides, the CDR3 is TGTGCCAGCAGCTTAGGGCCGCGGGGGGGCCAAGAGACCCAGTACTTC. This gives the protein CASSLGPRGGQETQYF. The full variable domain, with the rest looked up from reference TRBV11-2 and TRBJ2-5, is EAGVAQSPRYKIIEKRQSVAFWCNPISGHATLYWYQQILGQGPKLLIQFQNNGVVDDSQLPKDRFSAERLKGVDSTLKIQPAKLEDSAVYLCASSLGPRGGQETQYFGPGTRLLVL.

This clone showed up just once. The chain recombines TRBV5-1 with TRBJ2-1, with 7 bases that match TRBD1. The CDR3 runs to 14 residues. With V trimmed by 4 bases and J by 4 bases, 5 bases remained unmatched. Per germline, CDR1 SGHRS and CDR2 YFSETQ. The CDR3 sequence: CASSNRDRYNEQFF. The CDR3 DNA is TGCGCCAGCAGCAACCGGGACAGATACAATGAGCAGTTCTTC.

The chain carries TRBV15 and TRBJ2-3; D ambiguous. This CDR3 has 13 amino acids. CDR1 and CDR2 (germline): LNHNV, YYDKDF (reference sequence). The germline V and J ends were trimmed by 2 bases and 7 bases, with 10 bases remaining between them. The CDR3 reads CATSRLPRNTQYF. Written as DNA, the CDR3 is TGTGCCACCAGCAGACTTCCTAGGAATACGCAGTATTTT.

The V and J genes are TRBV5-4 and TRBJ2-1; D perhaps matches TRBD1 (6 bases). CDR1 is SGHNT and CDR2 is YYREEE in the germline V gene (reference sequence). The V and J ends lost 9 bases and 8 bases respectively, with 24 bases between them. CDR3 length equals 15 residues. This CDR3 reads CATYQGIRPQDEQFF. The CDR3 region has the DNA TGTGCCACCTATCAGGGGATCAGGCCCCAGGATGAGCAGTTCTTC.

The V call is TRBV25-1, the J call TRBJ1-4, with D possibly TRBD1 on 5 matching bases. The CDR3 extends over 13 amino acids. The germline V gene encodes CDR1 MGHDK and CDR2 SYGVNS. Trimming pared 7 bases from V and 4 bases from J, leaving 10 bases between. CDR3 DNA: TGTGCCAGCACTGGGGGGTTTAATGAAAAACTGTTTTTT. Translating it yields CASTGGFNEKLFF.

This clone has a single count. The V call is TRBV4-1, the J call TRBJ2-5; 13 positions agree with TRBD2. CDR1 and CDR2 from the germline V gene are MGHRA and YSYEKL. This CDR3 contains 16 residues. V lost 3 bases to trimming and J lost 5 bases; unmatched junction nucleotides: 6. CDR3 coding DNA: TGCGCCAGCAGCCAGAGGACTAGCGGGGGCGGTGAGACCCAGTACTTC. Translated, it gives CASSQRTSGGGETQYF.

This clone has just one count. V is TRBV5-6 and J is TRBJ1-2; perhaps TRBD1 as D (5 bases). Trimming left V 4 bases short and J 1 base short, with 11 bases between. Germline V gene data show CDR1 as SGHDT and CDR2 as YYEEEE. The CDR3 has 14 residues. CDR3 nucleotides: TGTGCCAGCAGCCCTAGACAGCGTAACTATGGCTACACCTTC. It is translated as CASSPRQRNYGYTF.

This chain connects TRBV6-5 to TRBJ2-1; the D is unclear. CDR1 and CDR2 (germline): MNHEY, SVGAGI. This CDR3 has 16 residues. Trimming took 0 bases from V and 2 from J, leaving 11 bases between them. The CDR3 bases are TGTGCCAGCAGTTACTCGAGGTCTGCACCCTACAATGAGCAGTTCTTC. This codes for CASSYSRSAPYNEQFF.